This entry is about one TCR beta chain. Its antigen is not known. This specimen belongs to a study of T cell responses to AZD1222 COVID-19 vaccine. Germline lookup yields CDR1 KGHDR and CDR2 SFDVKD. CDR3 length equals 14 residues. V was shortened by 4 bases and J by 2 bases, with 10 bases between the two germline ends. General study points: Clonal diversity may have been underestimated in mostly white British donors. Spike-specific TCR breadth and depth grew following two AZD1222 doses.

The data were produced by immunoSEQ multiplex PCR, yet TCRdb's version contains in-frame clones alone and is incomplete. The sample includes 85,000 to 90,000 clones, around 90% of them seen just once. The chain has TRBV24-1 and TRBJ2-5; D is ambiguous. Sample: peripheral blood, taken on day 0 of MenACWY control vaccination. This TCR was sampled from an adult in good health. CDR3 amino acids: CATSDPRPQETQYF. As DNA, the CDR3 is TGTGCCACCAGTGACCCACGCCCTCAAGAGACCCAGTACTTC.